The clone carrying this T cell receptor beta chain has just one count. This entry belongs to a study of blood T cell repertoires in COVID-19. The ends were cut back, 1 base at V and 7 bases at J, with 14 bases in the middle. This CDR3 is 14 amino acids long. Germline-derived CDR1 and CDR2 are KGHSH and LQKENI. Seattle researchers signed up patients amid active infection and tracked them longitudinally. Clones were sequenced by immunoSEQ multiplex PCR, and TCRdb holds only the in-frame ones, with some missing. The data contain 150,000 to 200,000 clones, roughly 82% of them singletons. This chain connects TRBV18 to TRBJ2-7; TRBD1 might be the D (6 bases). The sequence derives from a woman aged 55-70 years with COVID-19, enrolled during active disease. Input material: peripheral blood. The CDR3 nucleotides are TGTGCCAGCTCACCACAACAACAGGGTGGGGAGCAGTACTTC. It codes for CASSPQQQGGEQYF. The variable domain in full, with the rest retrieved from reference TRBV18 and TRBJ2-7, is NAGVMQNPRHLVRRRGQEARLRCSPMKGHSHVYWYRQLPEEGLKFMVYLQKENIIDESGMPKERFSAEFPKEGPSILRIQQVVRGDSAAYFCASSPQQQGGEQYFGPGTRLTVT.